Listed below are T cell receptor beta chains from one sample, sequenced in a study of PD-1 blockade in classical Hodgkin lymphoma. Libraries were prepared by immunoSEQ multiplex PCR; TCRdb keeps only in-frame clonotypes and omits some of them. The sample lists about 29,000 clones; less than 80% were seen once. The sample here was peripheral blood mononuclear cells (PBMCs), taken before the second cycle of nivolumab. Source of these receptors: a human donor with classical Hodgkin lymphoma. Both conserved end residues are part of each CDR3. Fields, in order: V gene, D gene, clone size, J gene, CDR3 protein, CDR3 DNA. A D gene is named only where the DNA matches it firmly. Size is stated for part of the rows, as once, few or many counts, or as a class when the clone is expanded.

>TRBV4-2|NA|NA|TRBJ1-3
CASSQDSGRGASGNTIYF
TGTGCCAGCAGCCAAGATTCGGGCCGGGGGGCCTCTGGAAACACCATATATTTT
>TRBV28|TRBD1|NA|TRBJ1-2
CASSMGTGTGGGYTF
TGTGCCAGCAGTATGGGTACCGGGACAGGGGGCGGCTACACCTTC
>TRBV2|TRBD1|NA|TRBJ1-4
CASKTEVTGREKLFF
TGTGCCAGCAAAACGGAGGTGACAGGGCGTGAAAAACTGTTTTTT
>TRBV28|NA|NA|TRBJ2-7
CASSSPGAYVSYEQYF
TGTGCCAGCAGTTCCCCCGGGGCGTATGTCTCCTACGAGCAGTACTTC
>TRBV4-3|NA|NA|TRBJ2-7
CASSQDYRSRDEQYF
TGCGCCAGCAGCCAAGATTACAGGAGTAGAGACGAGCAGTACTTC
>TRBV1|NA|once|TRBJ2-6
CTSRFPGRANVLTF
TGCACCAGCAGATTCCCAGGTCGGGCCAACGTCCTGACTTTC
>TRBV5-1|NA|many|TRBJ1-6
CASSLGQGSSPLHF
TGCGCCAGCAGCTTGGGGCAGGGCAGTTCACCCCTCCACTTT
>TRBV12-5|NA|few|TRBJ2-4
CASGLVGGQAAAKNIQYF
TGTGCTAGTGGTTTGGTAGGCGGACAAGCGGCAGCCAAAAACATTCAGTACTTC
>TRBV6-6|NA|once|TRBJ1-2
CASSTGRTNYGYTF
TGTGCCAGCAGCACGGGACGGACTAACTATGGCTACACCTTC
>TRBV5-8|NA|NA|TRBJ2-7
CATWTDSSYEQYF
TGTGCCACCTGGACAGATAGCTCCTACGAGCAGTACTTC
>TRBV5-5|NA|NA|TRBJ1-4
CASSLASAEKLFF
TGTGCCAGCAGCTTGGCGTCGGCTGAAAAACTGTTTTTT
>TRBV19|NA|NA|TRBJ2-3
CASSMMGPHRGTDTQYF
TGTGCCAGTAGTATGATGGGGCCTCACCGAGGAACAGATACGCAGTATTTT
>TRBV7-6|NA|NA|TRBJ1-4
CASSLAHGSPDEKLFF
TGTGCCAGCAGCTTAGCGCATGGGTCGCCGGATGAAAAACTGTTTTTT
>TRBV7-9|NA|NA|TRBJ1-2
CASSFGVNYGYTF
TGTGCCAGCAGCTTTGGGGTCAACTATGGCTACACCTTC
>TRBV28|NA|once|TRBJ1-3
CASSLGNTIYF
TGTGCCAGCAGTTTAGGAAACACCATATATTTT
>TRBV6-1|TRBD2|NA|TRBJ2-3
CASRESGAGAETQYF
TGTGCCAGCAGGGAGAGCGGGGCCGGGGCGGAAACGCAGTATTTT
>TRBV28|NA|once|TRBJ2-7
CASRNPISYEQYF
TGTGCCAGCAGGAATCCAATATCCTACGAGCAGTACTTC
>TRBV2|NA|NA|TRBJ1-5
CASSERRSNQPQHF
TGTGCCAGCAGTGAAAGACGGAGCAATCAGCCCCAGCATTTT
>TRBV28|NA|once|TRBJ1-6
CASSFGGTEFYNSPLHF
TGTGCCAGCAGTTTCGGGGGGACTGAGTTCTATAATTCACCCCTCCACTTT
>TRBV9|NA|once|TRBJ1-3
CASSVASSGNTIYF
TGTGCCAGCAGCGTAGCCAGCTCTGGAAACACCATATATTTT
>TRBV7-2|TRBD1|NA|TRBJ2-2
CASSRDRAGGELFF
TGTGCCAGCAGCCGTGACAGGGCTGGGGGGGAGCTGTTTTTT
>TRBV5-6|NA|NA|TRBJ2-7
CASSLQYEQYF
TGTGCCAGCAGCCTCCAGTACGAGCAGTACTTC
>TRBV7-2|TRBD1|once|TRBJ1-1
CASSSRDRVTEAFF
TGTGCCAGCAGCTCCAGGGACAGGGTCACTGAAGCTTTCTTT
>TRBV6-6|NA|NA|TRBJ1-2
CASSYSRGYTF
TGTGCCAGCAGTTACTCGAGGGGCTACACCTTC
>TRBV19|NA|few|TRBJ1-5
CASSIFSARGRNQPQHF
TGTGCCAGTAGTATTTTTTCAGCGCGGGGGCGGAATCAGCCCCAGCATTTT
>TRBV11-2|TRBD1|few|TRBJ2-1
CASSSDRNNEQFF
TGTGCCAGCAGCTCGGACAGGAACAATGAGCAGTTCTTC